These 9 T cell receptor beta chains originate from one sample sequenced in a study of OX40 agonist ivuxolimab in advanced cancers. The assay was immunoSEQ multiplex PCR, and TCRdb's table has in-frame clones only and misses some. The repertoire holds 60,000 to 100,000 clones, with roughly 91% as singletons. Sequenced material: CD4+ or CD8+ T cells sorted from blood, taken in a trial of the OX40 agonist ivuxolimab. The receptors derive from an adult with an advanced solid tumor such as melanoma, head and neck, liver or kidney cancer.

The CDR3 loop is CASSQELRADYGYTF. Here the CDR3 DNA reads TGTGCCAGCAGCCAAGAACTCAGGGCCGACTATGGCTACACCTTC. This chain uses TRBV6-1 with TRBJ1-2; D is possibly TRBD1 (5 bases). Germline V gene sequence: CDR1 MNHNS, CDR2 SASEGT. V dropped 6 bases and J dropped 3 bases, with 17 bases sitting between them. This CDR3 contains 15 residues.

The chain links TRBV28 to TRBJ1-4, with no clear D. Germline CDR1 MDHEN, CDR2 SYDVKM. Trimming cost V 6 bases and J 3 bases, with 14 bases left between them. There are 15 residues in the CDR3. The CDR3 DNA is TGTGCCAGCAGCCCCAGCCCTTCGGCTAATGAAAAACTGTTTTTT. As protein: CASSPSPSANEKLFF.

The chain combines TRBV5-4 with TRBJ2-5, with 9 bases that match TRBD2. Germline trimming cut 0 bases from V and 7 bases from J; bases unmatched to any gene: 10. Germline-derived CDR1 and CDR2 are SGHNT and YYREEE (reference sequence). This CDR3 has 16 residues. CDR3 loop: CASSLVATSGTGTQYF. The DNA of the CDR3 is TGTGCCAGCAGCTTGGTCGCGACTAGCGGTACGGGGACCCAGTACTTC.

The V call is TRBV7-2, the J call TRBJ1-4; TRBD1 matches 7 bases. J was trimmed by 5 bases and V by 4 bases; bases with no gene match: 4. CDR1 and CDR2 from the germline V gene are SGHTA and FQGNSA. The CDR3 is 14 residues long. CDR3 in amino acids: CASSSRTGNEKLFF. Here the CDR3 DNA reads TGTGCCAGCAGCTCCCGGACAGGCAATGAAAAACTGTTTTTT.

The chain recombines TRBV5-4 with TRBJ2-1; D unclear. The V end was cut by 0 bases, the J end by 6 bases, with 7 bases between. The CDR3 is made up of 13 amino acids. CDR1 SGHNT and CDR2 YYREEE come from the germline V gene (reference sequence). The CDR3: CASSLEVGNEQFF. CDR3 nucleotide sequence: TGTGCCAGCAGCTTGGAAGTCGGCAATGAGCAGTTCTTC.

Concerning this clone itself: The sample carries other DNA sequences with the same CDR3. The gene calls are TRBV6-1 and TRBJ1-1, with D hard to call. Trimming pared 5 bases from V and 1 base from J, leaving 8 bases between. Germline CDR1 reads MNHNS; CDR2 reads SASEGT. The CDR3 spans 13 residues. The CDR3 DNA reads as TGTGCCAGCAGTCGACACGGGAACACTGAAGCTTTCTTT. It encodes CASSRHGNTEAFF.

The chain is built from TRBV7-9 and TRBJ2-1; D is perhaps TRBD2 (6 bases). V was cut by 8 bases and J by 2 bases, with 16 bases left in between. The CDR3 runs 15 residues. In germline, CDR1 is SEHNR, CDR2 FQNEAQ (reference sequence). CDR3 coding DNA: TGTGCCAGCGGCAGAATTGGGGGGACCTACAATGAGCAGTTCTTC. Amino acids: CASGRIGGTYNEQFF.

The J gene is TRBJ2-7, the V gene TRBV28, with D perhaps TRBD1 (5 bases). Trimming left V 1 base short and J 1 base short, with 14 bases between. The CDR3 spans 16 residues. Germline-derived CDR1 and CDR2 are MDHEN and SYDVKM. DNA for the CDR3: TGTGCCAGCAGTTTATTTCTAGGGGAATTATCCTACGAGCAGTACTTC. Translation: CASSLFLGELSYEQYF.

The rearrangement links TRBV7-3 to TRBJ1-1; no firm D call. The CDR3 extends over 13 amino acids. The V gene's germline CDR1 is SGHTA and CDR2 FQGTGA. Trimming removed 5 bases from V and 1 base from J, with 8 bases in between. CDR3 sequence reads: CASSPVGNTEAFF. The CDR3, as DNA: TGTGCCAGCAGCCCGGTGGGGAACACTGAAGCTTTCTTT.